The rows below give T cell receptor beta chains drawn from one sample of a study of T cells in Graves' hyperthyroidism and ophthalmopathy. In TCRdb, the multiplex PCR reads were re-called with MiXCR into one record per CDR3 protein. This sample has about 500,000 distinct CDR3 sequences; roughly 15% occur once, and the top ten carry approximately 30%. Sequencing was carried out using blood. These receptor sequences come from a woman in her twenties or thirties with Graves' ophthalmopathy. Both conserved end residues are trimmed from each CDR3.

v_gene	j_gene	CDR3aa
TRBV6-1	TRBJ2-6	ATNEMGVSGANVLT
TRBV28	TRBJ2-7	ASRTGVDEQY
TRBV20-1	TRBJ1-3	SARAVTGLNTIY
TRBV20-1	TRBJ2-1	SAKPGTSGISSYNEQF
TRBV4-1	TRBJ2-7	ASSQDPQSSGEQY
TRBV12-3/TRBV12-4	TRBJ2-7	ASSRARGGTGEQY
TRBV29-1	TRBJ1-1	SVELGETNTEAF
TRBV20-1	TRBJ2-2	SARDYDFTGELF
TRBV6-2/TRBV6-3	TRBJ1-5	ASSEIAGTGGQPQH
TRBV5-1	TRBJ2-7	ASSLLWGTSGVYEQY
TRBV24-1	TRBJ2-3	ATNPGGTDTQY
TRBV12-3/TRBV12-4	TRBJ1-6	ASRENYNSPLH
TRBV7-2	TRBJ2-1	ASSPPPWESYNEQF
TRBV6-4	TRBJ1-3	ASQGQPGNTIY
TRBV7-3	TRBJ1-1	ASSPGQSLNTEAF
TRBV11-2	TRBJ2-1	ASSLQTSGSDEQF
TRBV9	TRBJ2-5	ASSVDAEETQY
TRBV5-4	TRBJ1-2	ASSSDTYGYT
TRBV4-2	TRBJ2-5	ASSQDLRGSRETQY
TRBV27	TRBJ2-1	ASSLLPTGGNEQF
TRBV18	TRBJ1-2	ASSPPGRLNYGYT
TRBV6-2/TRBV6-3	TRBJ2-5	ASSLPDSQETQY
TRBV6-1	TRBJ1-3	ASSYVPSSGNTIY
TRBV4-3	TRBJ1-2	ASRHPPLGYT
TRBV6-2/TRBV6-3	TRBJ2-2	ASSIRQGPGELF
TRBV20-1	TRBJ1-6	SAQRGSPLH
TRBV30	TRBJ1-4	AWRGQGAGTEKLF
TRBV11-3	TRBJ2-7	ASSSGTGSEQY
TRBV5-5	TRBJ2-1	ASSREGDRDRNEQF
TRBV7-2	TRBJ2-5	ASSSDSRYQETQY
TRBV28	TRBJ1-1	ASSRGGEAF
TRBV6-2/TRBV6-3	TRBJ2-7	ASSYGDRVYEQY